In this sample, the clone carrying this T cell receptor beta chain turned up many times. This entry comes from a study of early T cells in non-severe SARS-CoV-2 infection. Study-level background: Sequencing targeted bulk RNA from unsorted whole blood, leaving chains unpaired.

TCRdb analysed the 5' RACE reads with MiXCR anew, one entry per CDR3 protein. The sample has more than 20,000 distinct CDR3 sequences, about 4.4% seen once; the top ten hold roughly 4.5%. Germline V gene data show CDR1 as SNHLY and CDR2 as FYNNEI. The CDR3 is made up of 12 amino acids. J was trimmed by 7 bases and V by 5 bases; bases with no gene match: 1. The TCR originated in an adult who was a healthcare worker with PCR-confirmed SARS-CoV-2 infection or an uninfected control (not recorded which). The J gene is TRBJ2-1, the V gene TRBV2; 8 positions agree with TRBD1. The specimen sequenced was whole blood. DNA for the CDR3: TGTGCCAGCAGTTACAGGGGGAATGAGCAGTTCTTC. It yields the protein CASSYRGNEQFF.